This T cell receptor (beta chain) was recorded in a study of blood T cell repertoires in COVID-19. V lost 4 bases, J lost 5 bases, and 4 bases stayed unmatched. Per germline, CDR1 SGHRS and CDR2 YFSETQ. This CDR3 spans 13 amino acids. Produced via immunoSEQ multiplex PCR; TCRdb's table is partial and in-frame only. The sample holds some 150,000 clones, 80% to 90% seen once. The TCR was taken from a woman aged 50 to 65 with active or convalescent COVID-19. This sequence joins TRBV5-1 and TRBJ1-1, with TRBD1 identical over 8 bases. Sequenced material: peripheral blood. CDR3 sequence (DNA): TGCGCCAGCAGCGACAGGGGAGCAACTGAAGCTTTCTTT. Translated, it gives CASSDRGATEAFF. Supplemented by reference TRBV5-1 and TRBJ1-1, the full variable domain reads KAGVTQTPRYLIKTRGQQVTLSCSPISGHRSVSWYQQTPGQGLQFLFEYFSETQRNKGNFPGRFSGRQFSNSRSEMNVSTLELGDSALYLCASSDRGATEAFFGQGTRLTVV.